Presented here are 26 T cell receptor beta chains from one specimen sequenced in a study of blood T cell repertoires in COVID-19. Assay: immunoSEQ multiplex PCR; the TCRdb copy retains only in-frame clones and omits some. The sample has more than 65,000 clones; over 65% are singletons. Sequencing used peripheral blood. All receptors come from a woman aged 65 to 85 with acute or convalescent COVID-19.

The chain links TRBV10-3 to TRBJ1-2, with TRBD1 as a possible D gene (6 bases). There are 14 residues in the CDR3. Germline values: CDR1 ENHRY, CDR2 SYGVKD. Between the trimmed V and J ends, which lost 8 bases and 4 bases, there was a span of 17 bases. This chain's CDR3 is CAIGKAGDGYGYTF. The CDR3 DNA reads TGTGCCATCGGGAAAGCAGGGGACGGCTATGGCTACACCTTC.

The rearrangement uses TRBV30 and TRBJ1-6; no firm D call. Germline CDR1 and CDR2: GTSNPN and SVGIG (reference sequence). The length of the CDR3 is 13 residues. V was trimmed by 2 bases and J by 10 bases, leaving 12 bases between them. The CDR3 sequence is CAWSLEGQSPLHF. As DNA, the CDR3 is TGTGCCTGGAGTTTAGAGGGTCAGTCACCCCTCCACTTT.

This clone was detected only a few times. This chain links TRBV28 with TRBJ2-4, with D hard to call. From germline, CDR1 is MDHEN and CDR2 SYDVKM. V lost 6 bases, J lost 0 bases, and 12 bases lay in between. The CDR3 extends over 15 amino acids. The CDR3 loop reads CASSLSLLAKNIQYF. In DNA form, the CDR3 reads TGTGCCAGCAGCCTATCACTCTTAGCCAAAAACATTCAGTACTTC.

This sequence joins TRBV28 and TRBJ1-5; TRBD1 matches at 8 bases. Germline V gives CDR1 MDHEN, CDR2 SYDVKM. CDR3 length: 16 amino acids. Trimming at V came to 6 bases and at J to 6 bases, leaving 13 bases not matched to a gene. The CDR3 protein is CASSDPGRTGFQPQHF. The CDR3, as DNA: TGTGCCAGCAGCGATCCAGGGAGGACAGGGTTTCAGCCCCAGCATTTT.

In this sample, this clone turned up a few times. The genes are TRBV19 and TRBJ1-1, with 7 bases matching TRBD1. The V gene end was trimmed by 5 bases and the J gene end by 3 bases; junction bases not matched to a gene: 3. Germline V lookup: CDR1 LNHDA, CDR2 SQIVND (reference sequence). This CDR3 spans 13 amino acids. Here the CDR3 DNA reads TGTGCCAGTAGTTTCGACAGGGACACTGAAGCTTTCTTT. It translates to CASSFDRDTEAFF.

This clone was found many times. The rearrangement joins TRBV5-5 to TRBJ2-5, with TRBD1 identical over 7 bases. The CDR3 sequence is 14 residues long. The germline V gene has CDR1 SGHKS and CDR2 YYEKEE (reference sequence). Losses at the gene ends were 1 base for V and 2 bases for J; bases not matched to a gene: 2. The CDR3 here is CASSLTGEQETQYF. The DNA for the CDR3 is TGTGCCAGCAGCTTGACAGGGGAACAAGAGACCCAGTACTTC.

The CDR3 spells CASRLAGGDHNEQFF. CDR3 DNA sequence: TGTGCCAGCAGATTAGCGGGGGGGGACCACAATGAGCAGTTCTTC. The genes are TRBV27 and TRBJ2-1; TRBD2 aligns across 11 bases. This CDR3 region has 15 residues. V shed 6 bases and J 5 bases; nucleotides not matched to a gene: 6. Looked up from germline, CDR1 is MNHEY and CDR2 is SMNVEV (reference sequence).

The genes are TRBV3-1 (or the pseudogene TRBV3-2) and TRBJ2-1, with 7 nucleotides matching TRBD2. This CDR3 has 17 amino acids. Germline V CDR1 and CDR2: LGHDT, YNNKEL (reference sequence). V was pared by 0 bases and J by 3 bases, with 8 bases of the junction left unmatched. CDR3 loop: CASSQDVLGGIYNEQFF. The CDR3, as DNA: TGTGCCAGCAGCCAAGATGTTTTGGGGGGGATCTACAATGAGCAGTTCTTC.

The gene calls are TRBV3-1 (or the pseudogene TRBV3-2) and TRBJ1-2, with 12 bases fitting TRBD1. Germline V lookup: CDR1 LGHDT, CDR2 YNNKEL (reference sequence). The CDR3 is 18 residues long. V was pared by 2 bases and J by 7 bases, with 14 bases of the junction left unmatched. CDR3 nucleotides: TGTGCCAGCAGCCAAACCACCGGGACAGGGGGCGCGCGTTCTGGCTACACCTTC. This gives the protein CASSQTTGTGGARSGYTF.

This clone was counted only a few times. The chain combines TRBV18 with TRBJ1-1; 9 bases align to TRBD1. V lost 3 bases and J lost 1; bases outside the gene matches: 3. The germline V gene has CDR1 KGHSH and CDR2 LQKENI. The CDR3 runs 15 residues. Here the CDR3 DNA reads TGTGCCAGCTCACCTCAGACAGGGGGGAACACTGAAGCTTTCTTT. As protein: CASSPQTGGNTEAFF.

The chain has TRBV27 and TRBJ1-5; TRBD1 might be the D (5 bases). Germline values: CDR1 MNHEY, CDR2 SMNVEV (reference sequence). V shed 5 bases and J shed 6 bases, with 14 bases lying between them. This CDR3 has 14 amino acids. Here the CDR3 DNA reads TGTGCCAGCAGTCCGATTGGGGCGATTCAGCCCCAGCATTTT. Translation: CASSPIGAIQPQHF.

This clone was found once. The V and J genes are TRBV6-5 and TRBJ1-1, with 9 bases that match TRBD1. The V gene's germline CDR1 is MNHEY and CDR2 SVGAGI. The CDR3 spans 14 residues. Trimming cost V 6 bases and J 8 bases; bases outside gene matches: 10. The CDR3 coding sequence is TGTGCCAGCAGCAGGCCGGGACAGGGAGAAGAAGCTTTCTTT. The encoded protein is CASSRPGQGEEAFF.

The chain couples TRBV14 to TRBJ2-7; a possible D gene is TRBD1 (5 bases). Germline V gives CDR1 SGHDN, CDR2 FVKESK. V shed 3 bases and J shed 0 bases, with 12 bases lying between them. The CDR3 consists of 15 residues. The CDR3 loop is CASSHGAGTSYEQYF. In DNA, the CDR3 is TGTGCCAGCAGCCATGGGGCAGGTACCTCCTACGAGCAGTACTTC.

The chain recombines TRBV27 with TRBJ2-2; 10 bases are a match to TRBD1. With 6 bases clipped from V and 4 bases from J, the junction kept 5 bases outside the gene matches. The germline gives CDR1 MNHEY, CDR2 SMNVEV (reference sequence). The CDR3 spans 15 residues. The CDR3 region is CASRTGGVGTGELFF. In DNA, the CDR3 is TGTGCCAGCAGGACAGGGGGCGTTGGCACCGGGGAGCTGTTTTTT.

The genes are TRBV5-4 and TRBJ1-1; D not resolved. V dropped 5 bases and J dropped 1 base, with 6 bases sitting between them. CDR1 is SGHNT and CDR2 is YYREEE in the germline V gene (reference sequence). The CDR3 length is 12 residues. CDR3 nucleotide sequence: TGTGCCAGCAGTCCGCGGAACACTGAAGCTTTCTTT. Protein: CASSPRNTEAFF.

In this sample, this clone turned up a few times. The chain carries TRBV19 and TRBJ2-1, with D tentatively TRBD2 (5 bases). The germline CDR1 and CDR2 sequences are LNHDA and SQIVND (reference sequence). The CDR3 contains 14 residues. Deletions cut 9 bases from V and 1 base from J, with 13 bases between. CDR3 protein: CASTSRGSYNEQFF. CDR3 sequence (DNA): TGTGCCAGCACCTCCCGGGGATCCTACAATGAGCAGTTCTTC. The whole variable domain, remainder taken from reference TRBV19 and TRBJ2-1, is DGGITQSPKYLFRKEGQNVTLSCEQNLNHDAMYWYRQDPGQGLRLIYYSQIVNDFQKGDIAEGYSVSREKKESFPLTVTSAQKNPTAFYLCASTSRGSYNEQFFGPGTRLTVL.

This chain connects TRBV6-6 to TRBJ1-5; TRBD1 is a possible D gene (5 bases). Germline loops: CDR1 MNHNY, CDR2 SVGAGI (reference sequence). The CDR3 contains 15 residues. V lost 6 bases, J lost 3 bases, and 15 bases lay in between. This CDR3 is CASRDLGGDNQPQHF. The CDR3 DNA reads TGTGCCAGCAGGGACCTGGGGGGTGACAATCAGCCCCAGCATTTT.

The chain has TRBV28 and TRBJ1-1; no clear D gene. CDR1 and CDR2 (germline): MDHEN, SYDVKM. Trimming removed 6 bases from V and 3 bases from J, with 17 bases in between. The CDR3 has 15 amino acids. CDR3 residues: CASSPTAPRDTEAFF. In DNA, the CDR3 is TGTGCCAGCAGCCCGACGGCGCCCCGGGACACTGAAGCTTTCTTT.

The V and J genes are TRBV6-5 and TRBJ1-4; possibly TRBD1 for D (6 bases). CDR3 size: 16 residues. CDR1 and CDR2 (germline): MNHEY, SVGAGI. Between the trimmed V and J ends, which lost 2 bases and 0 bases, there was a span of 10 bases. CDR3 protein: CASSYTEGATNEKLFF. The DNA of the CDR3 is TGTGCCAGCAGTTACACAGAGGGGGCAACTAATGAAAAACTGTTTTTT.

The chain employs TRBV5-3 and TRBJ2-4; D might be TRBD1 (5 bases). TRBV5-3 is an ORF, and what it does is uncertain. Trimming removed 0 bases at V and 4 bases at J, with 11 bases between. This CDR3 has 15 amino acids. The CDR3 DNA sequence: TGTGCCAGAAGCTTGGAGTGGGGCGGTAAAAACATTCAGTACTTC. The encoded protein is CARSLEWGGKNIQYF.

This chain uses TRBV21-1 with TRBJ1-4; TRBD1 is the table's D call, not checked against the DNA. TRBV21-1 is listed as a pseudogene. This CDR3 is 17 amino acids long. The CDR3 nucleotides are TGTGCCAGCAGCCCCATTCCGGGACAGGGGCTTCCTGAAAAACTGTTTTTT. Its translation is CASSPIPGQGLPEKLFF.

V and J are TRBV6-5 and TRBJ1-2; 7 nucleotides match TRBD1. CDR1 MNHEY and CDR2 SVGAGI come from the germline V gene. This CDR3 has 15 residues. Germline trimming cut 7 bases from V and 3 bases from J; bases unmatched to any gene: 11. The CDR3 DNA reads TGTGCCAGCACTCCTGGCCGGGACAGTTACTATGGCTACACCTTC. This gives the protein CASTPGRDSYYGYTF.

This clone was detected only once. The genes are TRBV7-2 and TRBJ2-3, with a tentative D call TRBD1 (7 bases). The CDR3 has 14 amino acids. CDR1 SGHTA and CDR2 FQGNSA come from the germline V gene. Trimming left V 4 bases short and J 3 bases short, with 11 bases between. The CDR3 DNA reads as TGTGCCAGCAGCTCCCAGGGGGGAACAGATACGCAGTATTTT. It translates to CASSSQGGTDTQYF.

J is TRBJ2-3 and V is TRBV5-1; 11 bases line up with TRBD2. The CDR3 sequence is 19 residues long. The germline CDR1 and CDR2 sequences are SGHRS and YFSETQ. V shed 3 bases, J shed 0 bases, and the junction held 12 bases outside the gene matches. CDR3 sequence (DNA): TGCGCCAGCAGCTCGCATTTAGCGGGAGGGCGGGCTAGCACAGATACGCAGTATTTT. Encoded protein: CASSSHLAGGRASTDTQYF.

The chain is built from TRBV4-3 and TRBJ2-1; unclear D gene. The length of the CDR3 is 14 residues. The germline V and J ends were trimmed by 0 bases and 2 bases, with 5 bases remaining between them. CDR1 and CDR2 from the germline V gene are LGHNA and YSLEER. CDR3 nucleotide sequence: TGCGCCAGCAGCCAAGAGTCCACCTACAATGAGCAGTTCTTC. Translated, it gives CASSQESTYNEQFF.

The chain has TRBV10-3 and TRBJ2-1, with 7 nucleotides matching TRBD1. From germline, CDR1 is ENHRY and CDR2 SYGVKD. The V and J ends lost 4 bases and 5 bases, in that order; junction bases with no gene match: 5. The CDR3 has 14 residues. The CDR3 nucleotides read TGTGCCATCAGTGTCAGCCAGGGGGACAATGAGCAGTTCTTC. It codes for CAISVSQGDNEQFF.